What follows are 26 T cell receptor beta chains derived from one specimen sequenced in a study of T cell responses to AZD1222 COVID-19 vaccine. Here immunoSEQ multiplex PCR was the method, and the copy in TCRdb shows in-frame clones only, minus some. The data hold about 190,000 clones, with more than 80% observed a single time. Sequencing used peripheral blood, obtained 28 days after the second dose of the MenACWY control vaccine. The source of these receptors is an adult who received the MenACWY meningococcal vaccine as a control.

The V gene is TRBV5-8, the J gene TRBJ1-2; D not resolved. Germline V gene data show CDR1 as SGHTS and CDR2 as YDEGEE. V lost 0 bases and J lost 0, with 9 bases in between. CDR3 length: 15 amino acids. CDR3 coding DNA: TGTGCCAGCAGCTTGGCGCTCAGGTCTAACTATGGCTACACCTTC. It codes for CASSLALRSNYGYTF. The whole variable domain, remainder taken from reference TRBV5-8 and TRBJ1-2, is EAGVTQSPTHLIKTRGQQATLRCSPISGHTSVYWYQQALGLGLQFLLWYDEGEERNRGNFPPRFSGRQFPNYSSELNVNALELEDSALYLCASSLALRSNYGYTFGSGTRLTVV.

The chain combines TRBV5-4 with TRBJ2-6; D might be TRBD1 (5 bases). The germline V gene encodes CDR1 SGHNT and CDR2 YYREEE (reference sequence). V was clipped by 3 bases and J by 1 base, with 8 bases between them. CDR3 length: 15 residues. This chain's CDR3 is CASSSQGSGANVLTF. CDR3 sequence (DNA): TGTGCCAGCAGCTCGCAGGGTTCTGGGGCCAACGTCCTGACTTTC.

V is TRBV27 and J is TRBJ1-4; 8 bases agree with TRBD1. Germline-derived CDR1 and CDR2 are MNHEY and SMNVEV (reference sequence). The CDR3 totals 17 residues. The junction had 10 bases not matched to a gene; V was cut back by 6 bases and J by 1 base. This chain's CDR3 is CASSRTGRGETNEKLFF. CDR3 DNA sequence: TGTGCCAGCAGCCGGACAGGGAGGGGGGAAACTAATGAAAAACTGTTTTTT.

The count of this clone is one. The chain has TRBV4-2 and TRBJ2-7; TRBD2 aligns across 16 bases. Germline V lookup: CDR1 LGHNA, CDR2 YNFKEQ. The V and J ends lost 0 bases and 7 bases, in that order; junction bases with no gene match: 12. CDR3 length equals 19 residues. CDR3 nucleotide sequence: TGTGCCAGCAGCCAAGATATGGGACTAGCGGGAGGGCCTCACTTGGAGCAGTACTTC. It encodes CASSQDMGLAGGPHLEQYF.

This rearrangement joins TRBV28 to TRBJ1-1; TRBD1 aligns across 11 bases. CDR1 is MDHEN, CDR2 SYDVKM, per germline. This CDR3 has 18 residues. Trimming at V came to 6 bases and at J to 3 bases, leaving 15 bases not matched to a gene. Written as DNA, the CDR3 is TGTGCCAGCAGCGACCAGGGACAGGGGGTAGGTTGGTACACTGAAGCTTTCTTT. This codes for CASSDQGQGVGWYTEAFF.

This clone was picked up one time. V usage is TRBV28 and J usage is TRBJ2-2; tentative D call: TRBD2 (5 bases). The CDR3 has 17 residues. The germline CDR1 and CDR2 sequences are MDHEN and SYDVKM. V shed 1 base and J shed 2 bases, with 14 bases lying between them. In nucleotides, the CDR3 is TGTGCCAGCAGTTTATTGGTGCTAGCCACCAACACCGGGGAGCTGTTTTTT. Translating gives CASSLLVLATNTGELFF.

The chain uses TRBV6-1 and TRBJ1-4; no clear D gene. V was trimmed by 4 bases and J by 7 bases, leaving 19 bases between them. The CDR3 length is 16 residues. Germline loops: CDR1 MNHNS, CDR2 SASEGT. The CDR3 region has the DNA TGTGCCAGCAGTGCTCGCGGGGTGAGAAGAGGTGAAAAACTGTTTTTT. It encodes CASSARGVRRGEKLFF.

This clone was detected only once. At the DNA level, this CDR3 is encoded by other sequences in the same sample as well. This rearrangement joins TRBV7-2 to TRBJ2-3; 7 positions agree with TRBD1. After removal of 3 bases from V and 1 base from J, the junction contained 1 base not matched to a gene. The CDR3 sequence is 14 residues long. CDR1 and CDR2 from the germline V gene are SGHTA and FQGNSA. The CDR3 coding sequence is TGTGCCAGCAGCTTCGACAGGGGCACAGATACGCAGTATTTT. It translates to CASSFDRGTDTQYF. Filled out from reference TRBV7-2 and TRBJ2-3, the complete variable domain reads GAGVSQSPSNKVTEKGKDVELRCDPISGHTALYWYRQSLGQGLEFLIYFQGNSAPDKSGLPSDRFSAERTGGSVSTLTIQRTQQEDSAVYLCASSFDRGTDTQYFGPGTRLTVL.

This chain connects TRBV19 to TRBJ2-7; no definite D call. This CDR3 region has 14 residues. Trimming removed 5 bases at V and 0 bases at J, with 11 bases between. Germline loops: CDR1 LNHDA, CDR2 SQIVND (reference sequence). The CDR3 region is CASSGALSSYEQYF. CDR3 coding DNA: TGTGCCAGTAGTGGCGCGTTGAGCTCCTACGAGCAGTACTTC.

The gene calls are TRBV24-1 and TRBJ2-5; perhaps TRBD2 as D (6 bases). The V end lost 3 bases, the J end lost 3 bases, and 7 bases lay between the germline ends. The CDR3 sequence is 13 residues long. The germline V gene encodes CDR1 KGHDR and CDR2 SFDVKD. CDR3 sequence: CATSDGGKETQYF. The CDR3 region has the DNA TGTGCCACCAGTGATGGGGGGAAAGAGACCCAGTACTTC.

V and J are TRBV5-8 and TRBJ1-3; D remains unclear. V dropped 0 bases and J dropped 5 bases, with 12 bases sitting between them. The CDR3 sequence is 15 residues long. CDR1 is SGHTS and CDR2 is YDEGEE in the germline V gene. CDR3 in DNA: TGTGCCAGCAGCTTGGTCATAGGCCCCCGAAACACCATATATTTT. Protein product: CASSLVIGPRNTIYF.

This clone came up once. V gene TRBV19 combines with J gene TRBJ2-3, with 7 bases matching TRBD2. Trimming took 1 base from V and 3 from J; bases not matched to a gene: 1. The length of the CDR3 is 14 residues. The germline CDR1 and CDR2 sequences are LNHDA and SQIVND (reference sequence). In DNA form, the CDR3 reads TGTGCCAGTAGTATAGCGGGGGGTACAGATACGCAGTATTTT. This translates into CASSIAGGTDTQYF.

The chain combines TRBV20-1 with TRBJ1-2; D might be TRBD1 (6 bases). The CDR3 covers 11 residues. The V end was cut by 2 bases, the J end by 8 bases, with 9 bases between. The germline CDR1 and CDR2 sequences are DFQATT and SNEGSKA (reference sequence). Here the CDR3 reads CSARRGEGYTF. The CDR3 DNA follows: TGCAGTGCTAGAAGGGGGGAAGGCTACACCTTC.

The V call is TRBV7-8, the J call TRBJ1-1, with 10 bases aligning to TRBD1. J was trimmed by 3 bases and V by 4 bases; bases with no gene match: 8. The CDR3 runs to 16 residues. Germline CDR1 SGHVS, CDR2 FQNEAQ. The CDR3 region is CASSSEGQGIYTEAFF. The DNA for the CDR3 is TGTGCCAGCAGCTCCGAGGGACAGGGGATTTACACTGAAGCTTTCTTT.

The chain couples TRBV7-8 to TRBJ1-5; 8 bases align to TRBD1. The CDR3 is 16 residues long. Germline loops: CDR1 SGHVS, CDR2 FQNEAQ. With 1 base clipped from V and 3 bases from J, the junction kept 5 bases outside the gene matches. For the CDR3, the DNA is TGTGCCAGCAGCTTAGTAGCAGGGGGCTTCAATCAGCCCCAGCATTTT. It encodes CASSLVAGGFNQPQHF.

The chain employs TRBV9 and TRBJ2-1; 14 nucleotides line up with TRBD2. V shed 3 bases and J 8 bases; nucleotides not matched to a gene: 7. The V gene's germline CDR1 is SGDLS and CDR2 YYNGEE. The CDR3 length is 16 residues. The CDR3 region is CASSGGLAGGLDEQFF. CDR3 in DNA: TGTGCCAGCAGCGGAGGACTAGCGGGAGGATTGGATGAGCAGTTCTTC.

In nucleotides, the CDR3 is TGTGCCAGCAGCGCTCCACTGGGGAGCTCTGGAAACACCATATATTTT. Protein: CASSAPLGSSGNTIYF. The chain combines TRBV28 with TRBJ1-3, with unresolved D. The CDR3 is made up of 16 amino acids. Per the germline V gene, CDR1 is MDHEN and CDR2 is SYDVKM. The V gene lost 6 bases and the J gene lost 0 bases, with 15 bases spanning the gap.

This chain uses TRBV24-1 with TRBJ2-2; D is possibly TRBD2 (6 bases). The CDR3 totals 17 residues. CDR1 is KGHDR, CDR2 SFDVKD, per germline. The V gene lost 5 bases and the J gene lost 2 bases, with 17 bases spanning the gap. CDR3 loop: CATSAHRGKTNTGELFF. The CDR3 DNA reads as TGTGCCACCAGTGCCCACCGGGGGAAGACAAACACCGGGGAGCTGTTTTTT.

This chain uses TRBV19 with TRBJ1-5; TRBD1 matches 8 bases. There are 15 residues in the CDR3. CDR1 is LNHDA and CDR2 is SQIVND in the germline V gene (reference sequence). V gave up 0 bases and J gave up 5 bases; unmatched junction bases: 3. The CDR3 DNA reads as TGTGCCAGTAGTATAGAGGGGACAGGATATCAGCCCCAGCATTTT. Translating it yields CASSIEGTGYQPQHF.

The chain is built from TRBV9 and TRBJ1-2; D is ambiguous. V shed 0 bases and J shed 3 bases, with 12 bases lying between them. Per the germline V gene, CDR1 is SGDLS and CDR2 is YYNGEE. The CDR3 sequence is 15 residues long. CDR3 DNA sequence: TGTGCCAGCAGCGTAGTCGGTCCGGGTCACTATGGCTACACCTTC. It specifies CASSVVGPGHYGYTF. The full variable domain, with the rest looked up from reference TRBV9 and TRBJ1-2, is DSGVTQTPKHLITATGQRVTLRCSPRSGDLSVYWYQQSLDQGLQFLIQYYNGEERAKGNILERFSAQQFPDLHSELNLSSLELGDSALYFCASSVVGPGHYGYTFGSGTRLTVV.

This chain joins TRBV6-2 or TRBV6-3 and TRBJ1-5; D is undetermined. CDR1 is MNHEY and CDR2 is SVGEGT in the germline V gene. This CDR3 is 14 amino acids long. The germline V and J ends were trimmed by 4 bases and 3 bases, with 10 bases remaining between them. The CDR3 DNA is TGTGCCAGCAGTTGGACGGTCCTCAATCAGCCCCAGCATTTT. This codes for CASSWTVLNQPQHF.

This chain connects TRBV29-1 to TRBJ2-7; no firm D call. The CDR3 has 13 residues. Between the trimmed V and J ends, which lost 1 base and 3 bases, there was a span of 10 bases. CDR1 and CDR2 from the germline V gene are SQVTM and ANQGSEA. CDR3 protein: CSVEGQGYYEQYF. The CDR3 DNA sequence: TGCAGCGTTGAAGGCCAAGGGTACTACGAGCAGTACTTC.

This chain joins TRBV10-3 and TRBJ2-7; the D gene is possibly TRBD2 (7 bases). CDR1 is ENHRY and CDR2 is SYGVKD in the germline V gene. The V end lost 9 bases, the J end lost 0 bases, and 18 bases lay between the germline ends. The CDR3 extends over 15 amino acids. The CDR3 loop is CAIGGREGSSYEQYF. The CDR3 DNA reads TGTGCCATAGGGGGAAGGGAGGGGAGCTCCTACGAGCAGTACTTC.

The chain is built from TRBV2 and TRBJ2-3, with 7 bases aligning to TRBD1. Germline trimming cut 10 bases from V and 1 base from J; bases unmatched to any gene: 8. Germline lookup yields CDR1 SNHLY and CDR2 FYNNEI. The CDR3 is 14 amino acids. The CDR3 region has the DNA TGTGCCACCACAGGGGTCGGAGGCACAGATACGCAGTATTTT. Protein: CATTGVGGTDTQYF.

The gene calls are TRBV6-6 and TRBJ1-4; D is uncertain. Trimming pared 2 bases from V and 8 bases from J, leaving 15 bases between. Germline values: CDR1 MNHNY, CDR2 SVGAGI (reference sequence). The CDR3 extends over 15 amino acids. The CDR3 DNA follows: TGTGCCAGCAGTTACGGACTCTTAAGCGGGGAAAAACTGTTTTTT. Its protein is CASSYGLLSGEKLFF.

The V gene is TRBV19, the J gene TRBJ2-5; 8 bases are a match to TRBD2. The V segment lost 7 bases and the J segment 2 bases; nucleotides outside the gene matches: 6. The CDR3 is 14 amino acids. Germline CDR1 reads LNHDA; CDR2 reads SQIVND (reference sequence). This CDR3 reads CASTAGGMQETQYF. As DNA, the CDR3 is TGTGCCAGTACTGCGGGAGGTATGCAAGAGACCCAGTACTTC.